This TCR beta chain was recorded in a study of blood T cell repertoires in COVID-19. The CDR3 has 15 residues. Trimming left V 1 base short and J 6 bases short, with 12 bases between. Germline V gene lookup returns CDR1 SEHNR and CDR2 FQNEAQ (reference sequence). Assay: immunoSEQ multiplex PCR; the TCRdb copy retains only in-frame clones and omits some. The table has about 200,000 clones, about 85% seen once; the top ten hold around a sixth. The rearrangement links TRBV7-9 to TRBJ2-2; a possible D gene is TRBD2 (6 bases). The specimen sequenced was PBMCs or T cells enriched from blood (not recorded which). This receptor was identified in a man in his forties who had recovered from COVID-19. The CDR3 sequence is CASSLVSAGPGELFF. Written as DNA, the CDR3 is TGTGCCAGCAGCTTAGTTTCGGCGGGACCCGGGGAGCTGTTTTTT.